The clone carrying this T cell receptor (beta chain) was counted once. The antigen remains undetermined. This specimen belongs to a study of cytomegalovirus exposure and HLA in healthy donors. Study-wide points: Earlier analysis found most TCR beta V segments productive about 87% or about 30% of the time. Accurate predictions that matched the HLA-A and HLA-B alleles of most subjects were reportedly made from TCR beta sequences.

This CDR3 comprises 14 residues. The germline V gene has CDR1 GTSNPN and CDR2 SVGIG (reference sequence). V lost 6 bases to trimming and J lost 0 bases, with 14 bases between them. A multiplex PCR was run with 60 Vbeta primers and 13 Jbeta primers. Repertoires were generated with immunoSEQ multiplex PCR, while TCRdb's copy carries only in-frame clones and drops some. The repertoire holds approximately 190,000 clones, with about nine tenths as singletons. The clonotype comes from a boy between 2 and 10 years old in good health and CMV-seronegative. Specimen: PBMCs. The chain links TRBV30 to TRBJ1-1; perhaps TRBD1 as D (5 bases). The DNA for the CDR3 is TGTGCCTGTTTTCCGGGGGAAATGAACACTGAAGCTTTCTTT. Its translation: CACFPGEMNTEAFF.